Each of the 16 T cell receptor beta chains below was sequenced from the same sample in a study of T cell responses to AZD1222 COVID-19 vaccine (dated by TCRdb to the early 2020s). The time point label corresponds to: about 28 days (+/-7) after the second vaccine dose. Libraries were made using the immunoSEQ multiplex PCR assay. Entries here come from immuneACCESS through TCRdb and include only in-frame sequences with V and J called. Some clones fail to appear in such tables; in the studies checked, an unresolved V gene covers under half of the shortfall, and the cause of the remainder is unknown. This sample holds 65,000 to 80,000 clones; roughly 80% were observed only once. The ten largest clones add up to 1.3% of the sample. The sequences come from peripheral blood, collected 28 days after the second AZD1222 dose. The receptors originated from an adult who received the AZD1222 COVID-19 vaccine.

This chain links TRBV5-1 with TRBJ1-1, with 9 bases matching TRBD1. V shed 0 bases, J shed 4 bases, and the junction held 7 bases outside the gene matches. CDR1 and CDR2 (germline): SGHRS, YFSETQ. This CDR3 is 16 amino acids long. The CDR3 DNA is TGCGCCAGCAGCTTGGATTTAGTGGGACAGGGCACTGAAGCTTTCTTT. This encodes CASSLDLVGQGTEAFF.

This chain uses TRBV19 with TRBJ2-5; 12 bases are shared with TRBD2. This CDR3 has 18 amino acids. J lost 5 bases, V lost 4 bases, and 14 bases had no gene match. Per germline, CDR1 LNHDA and CDR2 SQIVND (reference sequence). CDR3 sequence: CASSTRTSGTRVGETQYF. The CDR3, as DNA: TGTGCCAGTAGTACCCGGACTAGCGGGACTCGGGTTGGTGAGACCCAGTACTTC.

This chain uses TRBV19 with TRBJ2-7, with D tentatively TRBD1 or TRBD2 (5 bases each). The CDR3 sequence is 14 residues long. Germline values: CDR1 LNHDA, CDR2 SQIVND (reference sequence). The germline V and J ends were trimmed by 3 bases and 0 bases, with 9 bases remaining between them. CDR3 in amino acids: CASSIRGRSYEQYF. CDR3 DNA: TGTGCCAGTAGTATCCGGGGACGCTCCTACGAGCAGTACTTC.

The chain employs TRBV28 and TRBJ1-5; weak D call: TRBD1 (6 bases). The CDR3 is 16 amino acids. The germline V gene has CDR1 MDHEN and CDR2 SYDVKM. The V end lost 5 bases, the J end lost 4 bases, and 18 bases lay between the germline ends. The CDR3 DNA reads TGTGCCAGCAGTCCGAACCTGGGGGCGCGGAATCAGCCCCAGCATTTT. The encoded protein is CASSPNLGARNQPQHF.

The chain recombines TRBV6-1 with TRBJ2-7; 12 positions agree with TRBD2. The CDR3 spans 16 residues. After removal of 2 bases from V and 6 bases from J, the junction contained 8 bases not matched to a gene. Germline V CDR1 and CDR2: MNHNS, SASEGT. The CDR3 region is CASSELAGGRISEQYF. DNA for the CDR3: TGTGCCAGCAGTGAACTAGCGGGAGGGCGGATTTCCGAGCAGTACTTC.

The chain uses TRBV7-2 and TRBJ1-4; D is unresolved. In germline, CDR1 is SGHTA, CDR2 FQGNSA. V shed 1 base and J shed 5 bases, with 11 bases lying between them. CDR3 length: 15 amino acids. The CDR3 DNA follows: TGTGCCAGCAGCTTAGAAGGGTCCTTAAATGAAAAACTGTTTTTT. It codes for CASSLEGSLNEKLFF.

The rearrangement joins TRBV10-2 to TRBJ2-2; TRBD1 matches at 7 bases. Germline CDR1 is WSHSY and CDR2 is SAAADI. Trimming took 4 bases from V and 1 from J; bases not matched to a gene: 3. This CDR3 is 15 amino acids long. As DNA, the CDR3 is TGCGCCAGCAGTGTGACAGGGAGGAACACCGGGGAGCTGTTTTTT. It translates to CASSVTGRNTGELFF.

The chain employs TRBV5-1 and TRBJ2-2; 10 nucleotides line up with TRBD1. The J segment lost 1 base and the V segment lost 2 bases, leaving 5 bases of the junction unmatched. This CDR3 has 17 amino acids. Germline V gene data show CDR1 as SGHRS and CDR2 as YFSETQ. The CDR3, as DNA: TGCGCCAGCAGCTTCAAACGGACAGGGGGGAACACCGGGGAGCTGTTTTTT. Translated, it gives CASSFKRTGGNTGELFF.

The rearrangement joins TRBV30 to TRBJ2-3; D may be TRBD2 (6 bases). V gave up 3 bases and J gave up 2 bases, with 12 bases separating them. This CDR3 has 14 residues. Germline V gene lookup returns CDR1 GTSNPN and CDR2 SVGIG (reference sequence). For the CDR3, the DNA is TGTGCCTGGAGGACGGGACTTACCACAGATACGCAGTATTTT. Amino acids: CAWRTGLTTDTQYF. Drawing the rest from reference TRBV30 and TRBJ2-3, the complete variable domain is SQTIHQWPATLVQPVGSPLSLECTVEGTSNPNLYWYRQAAGRGLQLLFYSVGIGQISSEVPQNLSASRPQDRQFILSSKKLLLSDSGFYLCAWRTGLTTDTQYFGPGTRLTVL.

V and J are TRBV5-1 and TRBJ2-7; TRBD2 is a possible D gene (6 bases). This CDR3 is built from 15 residues. Germline CDR1 SGHRS, CDR2 YFSETQ. The ends were cut back, 4 bases at V and 1 base at J, with 15 bases in the middle. CDR3 in amino acids: CASSTGAGRSYEQYF. CDR3 nucleotides: TGCGCCAGCAGCACAGGCGCCGGGAGATCCTACGAGCAGTACTTC. The complete variable domain, with remaining parts taken from reference TRBV5-1 and TRBJ2-7, reads KAGVTQTPRYLIKTRGQQVTLSCSPISGHRSVSWYQQTPGQGLQFLFEYFSETQRNKGNFPGRFSGRQFSNSRSEMNVSTLELGDSALYLCASSTGAGRSYEQYFGPGTRLTVT.

A note on this clone: Compared with germline, one end of the junction differs, possibly owing to a read error. V is TRBV7-7 and J is TRBJ1-4, with a weak D call TRBD1 (6 bases). The germline CDR1 and CDR2 sequences are SSHAT and FNYEAQ (reference sequence). The CDR3 totals 15 residues. This CDR3 reads CASSQGSTTNEKLFF. DNA for the CDR3: TGTGCTAGCAGCCAGGGGTCCACAACTAATGAAAAACTGTTTTTT.

This clone came up once. This chain joins TRBV4-3 and TRBJ2-7; TRBD2 matches 10 bases. This CDR3 comprises 16 residues. The germline V gene encodes CDR1 LGHNA and CDR2 YSLEER. J lost 2 bases, V lost 3 bases, and 7 bases had no gene match. The CDR3 sequence: CASSQTLAGVTYEQYF. The CDR3 coding sequence is TGCGCCAGCAGCCAGACCCTAGCGGGAGTAACCTACGAGCAGTACTTC.

Only a few counts were recorded for this clone. V is TRBV7-9 and J is TRBJ2-1; D might be TRBD2 (6 bases). V was cut by 1 base and J by 7 bases, with 11 bases left in between. CDR3 length equals 14 residues. The germline V gene encodes CDR1 SEHNR and CDR2 FQNEAQ (reference sequence). CDR3 residues: CASSLGRDSNEQFF. CDR3 nucleotides: TGTGCCAGCAGCTTAGGGCGGGACTCGAATGAGCAGTTCTTC.

This rearrangement joins TRBV7-9 to TRBJ2-1; 14 nucleotides agree with TRBD2. The CDR3 length is 15 residues. With 5 bases clipped from V and 6 bases from J, the junction kept 3 bases outside the gene matches. Germline CDR1 is SEHNR and CDR2 is FQNEAQ (reference sequence). The CDR3 sequence is CASSEGLAGVNEQFF. The CDR3 coding sequence is TGTGCCAGCAGCGAGGGACTAGCGGGAGTCAATGAGCAGTTCTTC.

The count of this clone is one. The rearrangement links TRBV28 to TRBJ1-2; D gene ambiguous. Germline V gene lookup returns CDR1 MDHEN and CDR2 SYDVKM. This CDR3 contains 14 residues. The V end lost 6 bases, the J end lost 3 bases, and 14 bases lay between the germline ends. This chain's CDR3 is CASSVLGLDYGYTF. CDR3 coding DNA: TGTGCCAGCAGCGTTTTGGGGTTGGACTATGGCTACACCTTC.

This rearrangement joins TRBV30 to TRBJ2-5; 9 bases agree with TRBD2. This CDR3 has 15 amino acids. Trimming took 4 bases from V and 2 from J; bases not matched to a gene: 8. Germline CDR1 is GTSNPN and CDR2 is SVGIG (reference sequence). This CDR3 is CAWTLTSGIQETQYF. CDR3 nucleotide sequence: TGTGCCTGGACCTTGACTAGCGGAATACAAGAGACCCAGTACTTC.